This T cell receptor beta chain was captured by sequencing in a study of blood T cell repertoires in COVID-19. The wider study: Both acute and convalescent COVID-19 samples were obtained from the United States, Italy and Spain.

The CDR3 runs to 16 residues. The V end was cut by 0 bases, the J end by 1 base, with 12 bases between. Germline CDR1 is ENHRY and CDR2 is SYGVKD. The data were produced by immunoSEQ multiplex PCR, yet TCRdb's version contains in-frame clones alone and is incomplete. The sample carries roughly 59,000 clones, roughly 80% recorded once. This clonotype originated in a human donor in a cohort sampled during active COVID-19. The specimen was peripheral blood. V gene TRBV10-3 combines with J gene TRBJ2-5, with a possible D match to TRBD2 (6 bases). Here the CDR3 reads CAISESERRGQETQYF. The CDR3 bases are TGTGCCATCAGTGAGTCGGAGAGGCGGGGCCAAGAGACCCAGTACTTC.